The 3 T cell receptor beta chains reported below all come from one sample, sequenced in a study of patients and donors after allogeneic stem cell transplantation. TCRdb re-called the RT-PCR reads with MiXCR, one entry per CDR3 protein. The sample consists of 150,000 to 250,000 distinct CDR3 sequences, around two fifths of them appearing once. The material sequenced was blood, either unsorted or a sorted T cell fraction (not recorded which). The receptors here all came from a human donor who was either an allogeneic HSCT recipient or a stem cell or donor lymphocyte infusion donor (not recorded which). It is not recorded whose cells these are; they may come from a transplant donor.

The chain employs TRBV14 and TRBJ1-1; D remains unclear. The CDR3 runs to 13 residues. V lost 4 bases, J lost 4 bases, and 10 bases lay in between. Per germline, CDR1 SGHDN and CDR2 FVKESK. This chain's CDR3 is CASSPLSGTEAFF. CDR3 DNA sequence: TGTGCCAGCAGCCCCTTGAGCGGCACTGAAGCTTTCTTT.

This chain links TRBV10-2 with TRBJ2-3, with unresolved D. This CDR3 is 16 amino acids long. Germline CDR1 is WSHSY and CDR2 is SAAADI. Trimming shortened V by 1 base and J by 1 base, and 12 bases separated the two germline ends. CDR3 in DNA: TGCGCCAGCAGTGAGTTTCCTCCGAGACGCACAGATACGCAGTATTTT. Translating gives CASSEFPPRRTDTQYF.

The CDR3, as DNA: TGTGCCAGAGCAGGGGACGGAGCCGTGTTCTTGGCCAAAAACATTCAGTACTTC. It codes for CARAGDGAVFLAKNIQYF. J is TRBJ2-4 and V is TRBV25-1; maybe TRBD1 (6 bases). The CDR3 sequence is 18 residues long. Trimming removed 9 bases from V and 1 base from J, with 25 bases in between. Germline CDR1 and CDR2: MGHDK and SYGVNS.